Each of the 4 T cell receptor beta chains below was sequenced from the same sample in a study of neurological immune-mediated disorders. TCRdb reanalysed the 5' RACE reads using MiXCR and keeps one entry per CDR3 protein. The sample holds fewer than 20,000 distinct CDR3 sequences, approximately 15% seen once. Sequenced sample: PBMCs. Receptor source: a man in his fifties or sixties with HTLV-1-associated myelopathy (HAM/TSP).

This clonotype was seen at least ten times. This rearrangement joins TRBV6-5 to TRBJ2-2, with a possible D match to TRBD2 (6 bases). Germline CDR1 reads MNHEY; CDR2 reads SVGAGI. The CDR3 covers 13 residues. V was pared by 0 bases and J by 7 bases, with 6 bases between. The CDR3 DNA follows: TGTGCCAGCAGTTACTCGCGGGGCGGGGAGCTGTTTTTT. Translation gives CASSYSRGGELFF.

The rearrangement links TRBV7-2 to TRBJ1-4; TRBD1 might be the D (6 bases). Germline lookup yields CDR1 SGHTA and CDR2 FQGNSA. This CDR3 is built from 13 residues. Trimming removed 7 bases from V and 13 bases from J, with 19 bases in between. The CDR3 sequence is CASKQGVWGVLFF. CDR3 DNA sequence: TGTGCCAGCAAACAGGGAGTATGGGGAGTACTGTTTTTT.

This clonotype came up many times. The chain combines TRBV7-9 with TRBJ2-2; D is unresolved. Per the germline V gene, CDR1 is SEHNR and CDR2 is FQNEAQ (reference sequence). V shed 3 bases and J shed 2 bases, with 7 bases lying between them. The CDR3 covers 14 residues. This CDR3 is CASSFHLNTGELFF. The CDR3 bases are TGTGCCAGCAGCTTTCACCTTAACACCGGGGAGCTGTTTTTT.

This clonotype was picked up many times. V and J are TRBV10-3 and TRBJ2-2; TRBD2 agrees at 7 bases. CDR1 and CDR2 from the germline V gene are ENHRY and SYGVKD. The V segment lost 8 bases and the J segment 1 base; nucleotides outside the gene matches: 4. The CDR3 contains 14 residues. Here the CDR3 reads CAIRGRVNTGELFF. The CDR3 DNA follows: TGTGCCATCCGGGGGAGGGTGAACACCGGGGAGCTGTTTTTT.